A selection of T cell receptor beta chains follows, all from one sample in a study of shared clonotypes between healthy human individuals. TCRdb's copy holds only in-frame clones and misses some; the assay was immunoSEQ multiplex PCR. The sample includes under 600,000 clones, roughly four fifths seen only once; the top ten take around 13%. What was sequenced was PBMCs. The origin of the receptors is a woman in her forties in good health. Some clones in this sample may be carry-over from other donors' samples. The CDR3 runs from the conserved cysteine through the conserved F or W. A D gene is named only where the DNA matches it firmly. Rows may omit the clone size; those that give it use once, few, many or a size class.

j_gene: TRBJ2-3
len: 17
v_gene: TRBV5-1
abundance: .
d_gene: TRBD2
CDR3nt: TGCGCCAGCAGCCCGCCAACACCGGGAGGGGGCACAGATACGCAGTATTTT
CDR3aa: CASSPPTPGGGTDTQYF

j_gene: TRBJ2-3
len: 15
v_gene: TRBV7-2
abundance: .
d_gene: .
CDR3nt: TGTGCCAGCAGCTTAGGGTGGACTACGACAGATACGCAGTATTTT
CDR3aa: CASSLGWTTTDTQYF

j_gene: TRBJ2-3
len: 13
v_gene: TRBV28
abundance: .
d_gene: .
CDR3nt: TGTGCCAGCAGTTCTCCGGGAACAGATACGCAGTATTTT
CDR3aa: CASSSPGTDTQYF

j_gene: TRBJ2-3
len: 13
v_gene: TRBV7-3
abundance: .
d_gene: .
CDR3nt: TGTGCCAGCAGCCAAGAGGTCGCAGATACGCAGTATTTT
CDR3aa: CASSQEVADTQYF

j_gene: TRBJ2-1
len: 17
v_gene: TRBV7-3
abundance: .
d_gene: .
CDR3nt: TGTGCCAGCAGCCCCCATGCCCGGGACTTCACCTACAATGAGCAGTTCTTC
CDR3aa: CASSPHARDFTYNEQFF

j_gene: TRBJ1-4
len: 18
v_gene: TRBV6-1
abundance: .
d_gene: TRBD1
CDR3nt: TGTGCCAGCAGTGCGTTGACAGGGTCGGAGGCAACTAATGAAAAACTGTTTTTT
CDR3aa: CASSALTGSEATNEKLFF

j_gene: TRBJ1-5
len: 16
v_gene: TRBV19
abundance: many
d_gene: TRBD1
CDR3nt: TGTGCCAGTAGTATAGGGGACAGGGGGCTCAATCAGCCCCAGCATTTT
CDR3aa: CASSIGDRGLNQPQHF

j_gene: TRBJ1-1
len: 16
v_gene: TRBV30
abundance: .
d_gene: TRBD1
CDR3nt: TGTGCCTGGAGTGCCCCTGGGACAGGGAGGGACACTGAAGCTTTCTTT
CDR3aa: CAWSAPGTGRDTEAFF

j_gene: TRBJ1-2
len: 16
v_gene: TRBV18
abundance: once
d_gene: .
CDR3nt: TGTGCCAGCTCACCGGATTCGCCGGGGGCGGGATATGGCTACACCTTC
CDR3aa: CASSPDSPGAGYGYTF

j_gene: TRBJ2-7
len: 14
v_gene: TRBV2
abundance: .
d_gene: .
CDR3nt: TGTGCCAGCAGTTCCGACAGTGGGGCCTACGAGCAGTACTTC
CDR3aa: CASSSDSGAYEQYF

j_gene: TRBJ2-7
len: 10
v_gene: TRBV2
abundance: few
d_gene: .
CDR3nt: TGTGCCAGCAGTTCCTACGAGCAGTACTTC
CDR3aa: CASSSYEQYF

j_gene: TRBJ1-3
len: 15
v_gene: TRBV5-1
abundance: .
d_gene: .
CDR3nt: TGCGCCAGCAGCTTGTCGGGAGCCTCTGGAAACACCATATATTTT
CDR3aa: CASSLSGASGNTIYF

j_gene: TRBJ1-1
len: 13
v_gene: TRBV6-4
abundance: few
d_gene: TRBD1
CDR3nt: TGTGCCAGCAGTGAAAAGGGACAGACTGAAGCTTTCTTT
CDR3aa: CASSEKGQTEAFF

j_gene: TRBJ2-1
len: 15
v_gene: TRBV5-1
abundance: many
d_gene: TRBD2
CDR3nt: TGCGCCAGCAGCTTAGCGGGACTAGCAAACAATGAGCAGTTCTTC
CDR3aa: CASSLAGLANNEQFF

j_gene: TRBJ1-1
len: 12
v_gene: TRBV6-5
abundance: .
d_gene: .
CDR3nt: TGTGCCAGCAGTTACTCAGGGGTGGAAGCTTTCTTT
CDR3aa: CASSYSGVEAFF

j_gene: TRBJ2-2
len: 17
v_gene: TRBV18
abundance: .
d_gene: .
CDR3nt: TGTGCCAGCTCACCCACGTACGGCCGGGAGAACACCGGGGAGCTGTTTTTT
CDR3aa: CASSPTYGRENTGELFF

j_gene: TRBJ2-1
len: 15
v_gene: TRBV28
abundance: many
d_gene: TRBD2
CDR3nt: TGTGCCAGCAAGGATCGCGGGAGGACCTACAATGAGCAGTTCTTC
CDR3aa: CASKDRGRTYNEQFF

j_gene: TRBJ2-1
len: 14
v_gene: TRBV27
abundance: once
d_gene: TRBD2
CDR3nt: TGTGCCAGCGCTAGCGGGGTATCCTACAATGAGCAGTTCTTC
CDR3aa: CASASGVSYNEQFF

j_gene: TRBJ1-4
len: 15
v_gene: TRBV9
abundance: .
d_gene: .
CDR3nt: TGTGCCAGCAGCGTAGAGGCGGTCACTAATGAAAAACTGTTTTTT
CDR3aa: CASSVEAVTNEKLFF

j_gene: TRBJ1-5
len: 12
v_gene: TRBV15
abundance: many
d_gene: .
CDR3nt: TGTGCCACCAGCAGAGTCGGGGGACCCCAGCATTTT
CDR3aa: CATSRVGGPQHF

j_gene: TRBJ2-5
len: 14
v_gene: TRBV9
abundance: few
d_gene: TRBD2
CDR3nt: TGTGCCAGCAGCGTAGCTAGCGGGACGGAGACCCAGTACTTC
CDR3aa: CASSVASGTETQYF

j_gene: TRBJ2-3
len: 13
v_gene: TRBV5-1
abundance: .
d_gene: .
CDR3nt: TGCGCCAGCAGCTTGAACAGGGCAGATACGCAGTATTTT
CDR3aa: CASSLNRADTQYF

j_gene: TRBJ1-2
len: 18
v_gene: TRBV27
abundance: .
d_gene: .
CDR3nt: TGTGCCAGCAGTTTACGATACAGACATGGTGAAACTAACTATGGCTACACCTTC
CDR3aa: CASSLRYRHGETNYGYTF

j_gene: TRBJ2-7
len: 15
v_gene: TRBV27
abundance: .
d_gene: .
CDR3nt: TGTGCCAGCAGCCAACGCTGGCAGACTTCCTACGAGCAGTACTTC
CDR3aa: CASSQRWQTSYEQYF

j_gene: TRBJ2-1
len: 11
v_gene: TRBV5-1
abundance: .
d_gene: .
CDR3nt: TGCGCCAGCAGCTTGTTCAATGAGCAGTTCTTC
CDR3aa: CASSLFNEQFF

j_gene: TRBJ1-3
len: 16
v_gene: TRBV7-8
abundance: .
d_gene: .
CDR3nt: TGTGCCAGCAGCCCCATGACAGTTTTCTCTGGAAACACCATATATTTT
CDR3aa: CASSPMTVFSGNTIYF

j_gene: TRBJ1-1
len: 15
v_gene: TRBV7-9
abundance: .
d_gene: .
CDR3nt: TGTGCCAGCAGCCCCTTTTATGGGATGAACACTGAAGCTTTCTTT
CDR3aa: CASSPFYGMNTEAFF

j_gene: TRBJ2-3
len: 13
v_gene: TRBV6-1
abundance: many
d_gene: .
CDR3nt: TGTGCCAGCAGTGCTCGGGAGACAGATACGCAGTATTTT
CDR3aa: CASSARETDTQYF

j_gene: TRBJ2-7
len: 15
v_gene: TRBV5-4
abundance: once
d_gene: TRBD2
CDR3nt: TGTGCCAGCAGCTTGACTAGCGGAGCGGCCTACGAGCAGTACTTC
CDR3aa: CASSLTSGAAYEQYF

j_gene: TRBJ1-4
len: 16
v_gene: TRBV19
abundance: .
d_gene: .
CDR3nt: TGTGCCAGTAGTATGGGACCCAGAGGAACTAATGAAAAACTGTTTTTT
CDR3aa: CASSMGPRGTNEKLFF

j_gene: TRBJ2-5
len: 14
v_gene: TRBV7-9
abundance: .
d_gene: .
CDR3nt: TGTGCCAGCAGCTTCGTGGGGGTACAAGAGACCCAGTACTTC
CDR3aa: CASSFVGVQETQYF

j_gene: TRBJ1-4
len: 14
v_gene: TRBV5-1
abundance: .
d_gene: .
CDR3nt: TGCGCCAGCAGCCGGGACACTACTAATGAAAAACTGTTTTTT
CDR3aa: CASSRDTTNEKLFF

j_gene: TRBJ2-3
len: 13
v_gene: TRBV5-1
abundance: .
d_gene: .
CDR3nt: TGCGCCAGCAGCGAAAAGAGCACAGATACGCAGTATTTT
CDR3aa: CASSEKSTDTQYF

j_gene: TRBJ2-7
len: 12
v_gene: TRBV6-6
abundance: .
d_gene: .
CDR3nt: TGTGCCAGCGGGGAGGCACTGAGTGAGCAGTACTTC
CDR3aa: CASGEALSEQYF

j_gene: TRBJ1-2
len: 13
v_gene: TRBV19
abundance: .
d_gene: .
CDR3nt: TGTGCCACCAACACAGGGAATTACTATGGCTACACCTTC
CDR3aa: CATNTGNYYGYTF

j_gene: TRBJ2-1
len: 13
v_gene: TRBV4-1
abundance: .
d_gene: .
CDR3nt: TGCGCCAGCAGCCATTTAGAGTTGGGTGAGCAGTTCTTC
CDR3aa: CASSHLELGEQFF

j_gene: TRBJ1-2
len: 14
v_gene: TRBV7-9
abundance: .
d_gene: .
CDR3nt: TGTGCCAGCAGCTCGCTGGTCGGAGGGAATGGCTACACCTTC
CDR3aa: CASSSLVGGNGYTF

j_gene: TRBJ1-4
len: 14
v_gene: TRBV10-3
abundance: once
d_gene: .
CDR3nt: TGTGCCATCAGCACGGAAGGAACTAATGAAAAACTGTTTTTT
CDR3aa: CAISTEGTNEKLFF

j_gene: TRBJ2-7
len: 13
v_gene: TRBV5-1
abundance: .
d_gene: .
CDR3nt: TGCGCCAGCAGCTTGGAATACGGGTACGAGCAGTACTTC
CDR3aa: CASSLEYGYEQYF

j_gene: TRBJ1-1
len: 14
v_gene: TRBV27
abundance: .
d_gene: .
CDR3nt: TGTGCCAGCAGTTTACAGGGGAAATATGGTGAAGCTTTCTTT
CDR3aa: CASSLQGKYGEAFF

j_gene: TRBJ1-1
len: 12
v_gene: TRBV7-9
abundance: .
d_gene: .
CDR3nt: TGTGCCAGCAGCTTACGGGGCACTGAAGCTTTCTTT
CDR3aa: CASSLRGTEAFF

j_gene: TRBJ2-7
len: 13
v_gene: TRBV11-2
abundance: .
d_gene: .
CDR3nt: TGTGCCAGCAGCAAACCCCCCTCGAATGAGCAGTACTTC
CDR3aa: CASSKPPSNEQYF

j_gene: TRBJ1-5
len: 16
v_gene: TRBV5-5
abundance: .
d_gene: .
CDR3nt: TGTGCCAGCAGCCCCAGCGCAGGGGTTGGAGGTCAGCCCCAGCATTTT
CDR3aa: CASSPSAGVGGQPQHF

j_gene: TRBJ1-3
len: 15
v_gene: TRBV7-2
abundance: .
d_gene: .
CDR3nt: TGTGCCAGCAGCTACACCTGGGGGGTTGGAAACACCATATATTTT
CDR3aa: CASSYTWGVGNTIYF

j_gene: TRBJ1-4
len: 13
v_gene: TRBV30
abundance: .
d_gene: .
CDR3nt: TGTGCCTGGAGTGTTGGGGGAGTAGAAAAACTGTTTTTT
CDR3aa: CAWSVGGVEKLFF

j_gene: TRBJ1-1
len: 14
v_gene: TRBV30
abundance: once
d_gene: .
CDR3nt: TGTGCCTGGGGGGCTTTAGCAATGGACACTGAAGCTTTCTTT
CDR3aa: CAWGALAMDTEAFF

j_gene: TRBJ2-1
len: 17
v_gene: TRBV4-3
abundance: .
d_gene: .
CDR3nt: TGCGCCAGCAGCCAAGATGGGGGCGGGAGAAAGAACAATGAGCAGTTCTTC
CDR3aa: CASSQDGGGRKNNEQFF

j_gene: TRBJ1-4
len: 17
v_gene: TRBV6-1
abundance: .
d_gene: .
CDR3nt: TGTGCCAGCAGTGAATTGGGTGGGATTGCAACTAATGAAAAACTGTTTTTT
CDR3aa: CASSELGGIATNEKLFF

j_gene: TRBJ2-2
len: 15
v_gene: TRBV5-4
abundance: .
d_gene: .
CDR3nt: TGTGCCAGCAGCTTGGCCGCTTCGAACACCGGGGAGCTGTTTTTT
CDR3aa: CASSLAASNTGELFF

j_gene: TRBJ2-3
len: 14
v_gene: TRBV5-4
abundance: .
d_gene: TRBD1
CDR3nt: TGTGCCAGCAGCCGGACAGGGTTCACAGATACGCAGTATTTT
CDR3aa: CASSRTGFTDTQYF

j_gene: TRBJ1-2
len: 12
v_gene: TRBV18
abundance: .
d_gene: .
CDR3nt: TGTGCCACCGCCGATCTTAACTATGGCTACACCTTC
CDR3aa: CATADLNYGYTF

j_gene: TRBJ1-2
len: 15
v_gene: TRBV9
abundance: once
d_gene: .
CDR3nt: TGTGCCAGCAGCGTCAACCCGGGACAACAATATGGCTACACCTTC
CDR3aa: CASSVNPGQQYGYTF

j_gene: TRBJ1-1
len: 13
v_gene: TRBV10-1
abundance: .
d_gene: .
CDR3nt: TGCGCCAGCAGAGTGGGACCCAACACTGAAGCTTTCTTT
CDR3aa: CASRVGPNTEAFF

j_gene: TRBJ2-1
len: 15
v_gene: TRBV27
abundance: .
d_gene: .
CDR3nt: TGTGCCAGCAGTTTAGTGGGTGACTCCTACAATGAGCAGTTCTTC
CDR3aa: CASSLVGDSYNEQFF

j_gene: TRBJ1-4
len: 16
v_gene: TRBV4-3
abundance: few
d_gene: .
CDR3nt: .
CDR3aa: CASSQSLDKSAEKLFF

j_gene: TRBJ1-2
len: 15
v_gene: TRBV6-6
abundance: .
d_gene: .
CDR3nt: TGTGCCAGCAGTTACCGGGGGGGACGGGACTATGGCTACACCTTC
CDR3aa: CASSYRGGRDYGYTF

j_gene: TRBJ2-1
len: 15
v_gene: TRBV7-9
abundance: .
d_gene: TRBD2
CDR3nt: TGTGCCAGCAGCTTACTGCTAGCGGGAGGGTCTGAGCAGTTCTTC
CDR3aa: CASSLLLAGGSEQFF

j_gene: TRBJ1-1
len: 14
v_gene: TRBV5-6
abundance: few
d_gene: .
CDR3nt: TGTGCCAGCAGCTTGGCCAGGCTGAACACTGAAGCTTTCTTT
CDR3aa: CASSLARLNTEAFF

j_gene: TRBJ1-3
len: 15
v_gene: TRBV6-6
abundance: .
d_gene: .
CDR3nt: TGTGCCAGCAGTTCCGGACAGCCTACTGGAAACACCATATATTTT
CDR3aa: CASSSGQPTGNTIYF